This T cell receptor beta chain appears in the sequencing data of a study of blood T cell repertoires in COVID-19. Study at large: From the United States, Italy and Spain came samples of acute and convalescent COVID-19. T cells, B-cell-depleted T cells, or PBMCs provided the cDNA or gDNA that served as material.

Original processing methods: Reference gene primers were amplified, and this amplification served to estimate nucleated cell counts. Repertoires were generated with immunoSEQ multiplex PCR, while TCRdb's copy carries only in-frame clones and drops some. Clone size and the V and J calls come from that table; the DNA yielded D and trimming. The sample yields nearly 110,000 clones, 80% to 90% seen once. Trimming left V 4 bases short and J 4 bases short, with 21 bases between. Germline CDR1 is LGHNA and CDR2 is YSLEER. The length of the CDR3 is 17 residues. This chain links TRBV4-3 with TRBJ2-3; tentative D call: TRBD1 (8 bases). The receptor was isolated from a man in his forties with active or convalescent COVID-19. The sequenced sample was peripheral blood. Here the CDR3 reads CASSLGGTGGSADTQYF. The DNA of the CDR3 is TGCGCCAGCAGCCTGGGAGGGACAGGTGGGAGCGCAGATACGCAGTATTTT.